A selection of T cell receptor beta chains follows, all from one sample in a study of blood T cells in healthy people across ages. One entry per CDR3 protein results from TCRdb running MiXCR on the 5' RACE reads. This sample has roughly 700,000 distinct CDR3 sequences; 20% to 25% occur once, and the top ten carry roughly a tenth. These data were also filed under a second study, of T cells of mothers and their children.

The sample was blood. The receptor source for this set is a boy aged 5-17 years in good health. Both conserved end residues are part of each CDR3. The order of the fields is CDR3 DNA, CDR3 protein, clone size, D gene, V gene, J gene, CDR3 length. The D gene is left open where the match is weak. Rows give clone size only sometimes, using once, few, many, or a class for an expanded clone.

CDR3nt: TGTGCCAGCAGCTTAGGTCCGGGTTATGATGAAAAACTGTTTTTT
CDR3aa: CASSLGPGYDEKLFF
abundance: NA
d_gene: NA
v_gene: TRBV7-9
j_gene: TRBJ1-4
len: 15

CDR3nt: TGCAGCGTTGGGACTAGCTTCACCGGGGAGCTGTTTTTT
CDR3aa: CSVGTSFTGELFF
abundance: NA
d_gene: TRBD2
v_gene: TRBV29-1
j_gene: TRBJ2-2
len: 13

CDR3nt: TGTGCCAGCTCACCGCTTAATCCGGTGGGCGGCTACACCTTC
CDR3aa: CASSPLNPVGGYTF
abundance: few
d_gene: NA
v_gene: TRBV18
j_gene: TRBJ1-2
len: 14

CDR3nt: TGCAGTGCTAGAGACCTTGGTGGGGTCCTCGGGACCCAGTACTTC
CDR3aa: CSARDLGGVLGTQYF
abundance: NA
d_gene: NA
v_gene: TRBV20-1
j_gene: TRBJ2-5
len: 15

CDR3nt: TGTGCCAGCAGCCAGGATGCATTTAGCGGGAGGATCACAGATACGCAGTATTTT
CDR3aa: CASSQDAFSGRITDTQYF
abundance: NA
d_gene: TRBD2
v_gene: TRBV4-2
j_gene: TRBJ2-3
len: 18

CDR3nt: TGTGCCAGCAAGCGGGGGAACACTGAAGCTTTCTTT
CDR3aa: CASKRGNTEAFF
abundance: few
d_gene: NA
v_gene: TRBV12-3/TRBV12-4
j_gene: TRBJ1-1
len: 12

CDR3nt: TGCGCCAGCAGCTTGGAAGGGTTCGGTTATCAGCCCCAGCATTTT
CDR3aa: CASSLEGFGYQPQHF
abundance: NA
d_gene: NA
v_gene: TRBV5-1
j_gene: TRBJ1-5
len: 15

CDR3nt: TGTGCCAGCAGCCCCCCAGGCGTTGTGAGCACAGATACGCAGTATTTT
CDR3aa: CASSPPGVVSTDTQYF
abundance: NA
d_gene: NA
v_gene: TRBV7-9
j_gene: TRBJ2-3
len: 16

CDR3nt: TGTGCCAGCAGTTTAAGCGGGACCTTACAATACGAGCAGTACTTC
CDR3aa: CASSLSGTLQYEQYF
abundance: few
d_gene: TRBD2
v_gene: TRBV28
j_gene: TRBJ2-7
len: 15

CDR3nt: TGTGCCAGCAACGGGTTGGAGACCCAGTACTTC
CDR3aa: CASNGLETQYF
abundance: few
d_gene: NA
v_gene: TRBV21-1
j_gene: TRBJ2-5
len: 11

CDR3nt: TGTGCCAGCAGCTGGACGAGTAGCGGGAGTGCAGATACGCAGTATTTT
CDR3aa: CASSWTSSGSADTQYF
abundance: NA
d_gene: TRBD2
v_gene: TRBV7-2
j_gene: TRBJ2-3
len: 16

CDR3nt: TGTGCCAGCAGTTTACCGGGGACAGGCAAAGAGACCCAGTACTTC
CDR3aa: CASSLPGTGKETQYF
abundance: few
d_gene: TRBD1
v_gene: TRBV28
j_gene: TRBJ2-5
len: 15

CDR3nt: TGCAGCGCCCGGCGGGAGTCCTACAATGAGCAGTTCTTC
CDR3aa: CSARRESYNEQFF
abundance: few
d_gene: TRBD2
v_gene: TRBV29-1
j_gene: TRBJ2-1
len: 13

CDR3nt: TGTGCCATCAGAGAAGCGGGAGCGGGGGAGACCCAGTACTTC
CDR3aa: CAIREAGAGETQYF
abundance: few
d_gene: TRBD2
v_gene: TRBV10-3
j_gene: TRBJ2-5
len: 14

CDR3nt: TGTGCCAGCAGTGAAATCGGACAGAAGCAGTACTTC
CDR3aa: CASSEIGQKQYF
abundance: few
d_gene: NA
v_gene: TRBV2
j_gene: TRBJ2-7
len: 12

CDR3nt: TGTGCCAGCAGTGAACTCGAGACAGTTAGCAATCAGCCCCAGCATTTT
CDR3aa: CASSELETVSNQPQHF
abundance: NA
d_gene: NA
v_gene: TRBV2
j_gene: TRBJ1-5
len: 16

CDR3nt: TGTGCCAGCAGCTTACGCGCGGTTAATTCACCCCTCCACTTT
CDR3aa: CASSLRAVNSPLHF
abundance: few
d_gene: NA
v_gene: TRBV13
j_gene: TRBJ1-6
len: 14

CDR3nt: TGCAGCGTTGAGGCGCAAAGCTCCTACAATGAGCAGTTCTTC
CDR3aa: CSVEAQSSYNEQFF
abundance: few
d_gene: NA
v_gene: TRBV29-1
j_gene: TRBJ2-1
len: 14

CDR3nt: TGTGCCAGCCCCCGGGCAGGGGAAGCTTGCTCACCCCTCCACTTT
CDR3aa: CASPRAGEACSPLHF
abundance: NA
d_gene: NA
v_gene: TRBV3-1
j_gene: TRBJ1-6
len: 15

CDR3nt: TGTGCCAGCAGCCAAGATGTCGGGTTAGGGTCTAATGAAAAACTGTTTTTT
CDR3aa: CASSQDVGLGSNEKLFF
abundance: NA
d_gene: NA
v_gene: TRBV4-2
j_gene: TRBJ1-4
len: 17

CDR3nt: TGCAGTGCTAGAGATCGGGTTAGCGGGGGGCATGAGCAGTTCTTC
CDR3aa: CSARDRVSGGHEQFF
abundance: NA
d_gene: TRBD2
v_gene: TRBV20-1
j_gene: TRBJ2-1
len: 15

CDR3nt: TGTGCCAGCTCACCTGGTGGGAACATTCAGTACTTC
CDR3aa: CASSPGGNIQYF
abundance: few
d_gene: NA
v_gene: TRBV18
j_gene: TRBJ2-4
len: 12

CDR3nt: TGTGCCAGCAGAGTAACAGGGGATGGCAATCAGCCCCAGCATTTT
CDR3aa: CASRVTGDGNQPQHF
abundance: NA
d_gene: TRBD1
v_gene: TRBV12-3/TRBV12-4
j_gene: TRBJ1-5
len: 15

CDR3nt: TGTGCCAGCAGCTTAAGGGGGACGGCTAATGAAAAACTGTTTTTT
CDR3aa: CASSLRGTANEKLFF
abundance: NA
d_gene: NA
v_gene: TRBV7-6
j_gene: TRBJ1-4
len: 15

CDR3nt: TGTGCCAGCAGTGAGAGGACAAGCTCCTACAATGAGCAGTTCTTC
CDR3aa: CASSERTSSYNEQFF
abundance: few
d_gene: NA
v_gene: TRBV6-1
j_gene: TRBJ2-1
len: 15

CDR3nt: TGTGCCAGCAGCTTGCGGGGGAAAACCTCTGGGGCCAACGTCCTGACTTTC
CDR3aa: CASSLRGKTSGANVLTF
abundance: many
d_gene: TRBD2
v_gene: TRBV7-2
j_gene: TRBJ2-6
len: 17

CDR3nt: TGTGCCAGCAGTCAACAGCTTTACGAGCAGTACTTC
CDR3aa: CASSQQLYEQYF
abundance: NA
d_gene: NA
v_gene: TRBV6-6
j_gene: TRBJ2-7
len: 12

CDR3nt: TGTGCCAGCAGCTTAGTTGCGGAAAACATTCAGTACTTC
CDR3aa: CASSLVAENIQYF
abundance: NA
d_gene: NA
v_gene: TRBV7-8
j_gene: TRBJ2-4
len: 13

CDR3nt: TGTGCCAGCAGCTCAAACGACCCAGCTGGTCCAGCGGGAAATGAGCAGTTCTTC
CDR3aa: CASSSNDPAGPAGNEQFF
abundance: NA
d_gene: TRBD2
v_gene: TRBV13
j_gene: TRBJ2-1
len: 18

CDR3nt: TGCAGCGTTGAAAAGACTAGCGTCACAGATACGCAGTATTTT
CDR3aa: CSVEKTSVTDTQYF
abundance: NA
d_gene: TRBD2
v_gene: TRBV29-1
j_gene: TRBJ2-3
len: 14

CDR3nt: TGTGCCAGCACCCACTTCGATGCGGCAGGGGGAGGCTACACCTTC
CDR3aa: CASTHFDAAGGGYTF
abundance: NA
d_gene: TRBD1
v_gene: TRBV6-1
j_gene: TRBJ1-2
len: 15

CDR3nt: TGTGCCAGCAGCCTTGGATCCAGCGGGAGATCGCGCAATGAGCAGTTCTTC
CDR3aa: CASSLGSSGRSRNEQFF
abundance: NA
d_gene: NA
v_gene: TRBV21-1
j_gene: TRBJ2-1
len: 17

CDR3nt: TGCAGTGCTAGAGACGGATCGGGGGAGTTCTTC
CDR3aa: CSARDGSGEFF
abundance: few
d_gene: NA
v_gene: TRBV20-1
j_gene: TRBJ2-1
len: 11

CDR3nt: TGTGCCAGCAGCTTAATCGGCGATACTGGAAACACCATATATTTT
CDR3aa: CASSLIGDTGNTIYF
abundance: NA
d_gene: NA
v_gene: TRBV7-9
j_gene: TRBJ1-3
len: 15

CDR3nt: TGTGCCAGCAGTGGAGGGTCCAGCGGGAGTTCCCACGAGCAGTACTTC
CDR3aa: CASSGGSSGSSHEQYF
abundance: once
d_gene: TRBD2
v_gene: TRBV2
j_gene: TRBJ2-7
len: 16

CDR3nt: TGCAGTGCTAGTGTGGACAGGGTAGATGAGCAGTTCTTC
CDR3aa: CSASVDRVDEQFF
abundance: once
d_gene: TRBD1
v_gene: TRBV20-1
j_gene: TRBJ2-1
len: 13

CDR3nt: TGCAGTGCTAGAGCGGGCGCGGGAGGCACCTATAGCTACGAGCAGTACTTC
CDR3aa: CSARAGAGGTYSYEQYF
abundance: NA
d_gene: TRBD2
v_gene: TRBV20-1
j_gene: TRBJ2-7
len: 17

CDR3nt: TGTGCCAGCAGCAAACCGGGACAGGAGCCTCGGGAGCAGTTCTTC
CDR3aa: CASSKPGQEPREQFF
abundance: NA
d_gene: TRBD1
v_gene: TRBV28
j_gene: TRBJ2-1
len: 15

CDR3nt: TGTGCCAGCAGCGTAGTAGGGGCCAATAAGGAGACCCAGTACTTC
CDR3aa: CASSVVGANKETQYF
abundance: NA
d_gene: NA
v_gene: TRBV9
j_gene: TRBJ2-5
len: 15

CDR3nt: TGTGCCAGCAGCTCAGGACGGAATGGGTACGAGCAGTACTTC
CDR3aa: CASSSGRNGYEQYF
abundance: few
d_gene: NA
v_gene: TRBV7-9
j_gene: TRBJ2-7
len: 14

CDR3nt: TGTGCCAGCAGTTATTCCGGGACAAGGGAGACCCAGTACTTC
CDR3aa: CASSYSGTRETQYF
abundance: NA
d_gene: NA
v_gene: TRBV27
j_gene: TRBJ2-5
len: 14

CDR3nt: TGCAGCGTTGTGGAGTTCTCCTACAATGAGCAGTTCTTC
CDR3aa: CSVVEFSYNEQFF
abundance: few
d_gene: NA
v_gene: TRBV29-1
j_gene: TRBJ2-1
len: 13

CDR3nt: TGTGCCAGCTCACCAAGCAAGCTTGCAACTAATGAAAAACTGTTTTTT
CDR3aa: CASSPSKLATNEKLFF
abundance: NA
d_gene: NA
v_gene: TRBV18
j_gene: TRBJ1-4
len: 16

CDR3nt: TGTGCCAGCGGGACCGTGGTCGGGGGTGAAAAACTGTTTTTT
CDR3aa: CASGTVVGGEKLFF
abundance: few
d_gene: NA
v_gene: TRBV28
j_gene: TRBJ1-4
len: 14

CDR3nt: TGTGCCAGCAGCTTAGTAGGGGGACAGGGAGGCAACAAGCAGTACTTC
CDR3aa: CASSLVGGQGGNKQYF
abundance: NA
d_gene: TRBD1
v_gene: TRBV11-2
j_gene: TRBJ2-7
len: 16

CDR3nt: TGTGCCAGCAGCGTGACTAGCGGGGGGCCCACGAACTACGAGCAGTACTTC
CDR3aa: CASSVTSGGPTNYEQYF
abundance: NA
d_gene: TRBD2
v_gene: TRBV7-2
j_gene: TRBJ2-7
len: 17

CDR3nt: TGTGCCAGCAGGGAACTAGCTCTCCAAGAGACCCAGTACTTC
CDR3aa: CASRELALQETQYF
abundance: NA
d_gene: NA
v_gene: TRBV6-1
j_gene: TRBJ2-5
len: 14

CDR3nt: TGTGCCAGCAGGGCTGGGAAGGCAGGTCAAGAGACCCAGTACTTC
CDR3aa: CASRAGKAGQETQYF
abundance: NA
d_gene: NA
v_gene: TRBV6-1
j_gene: TRBJ2-5
len: 15

CDR3nt: TGCAGCGTTGAAATGAGGGGGCACTACGAGCAGTACTTC
CDR3aa: CSVEMRGHYEQYF
abundance: NA
d_gene: TRBD1
v_gene: TRBV29-1
j_gene: TRBJ2-7
len: 13

CDR3nt: TGTGCCAGCAGTTTATTATCCCCGGCCAGGGGGGCCTACGAGCAGTACTTC
CDR3aa: CASSLLSPARGAYEQYF
abundance: NA
d_gene: NA
v_gene: TRBV28
j_gene: TRBJ2-7
len: 17

CDR3nt: TGCAGCGCCCGGACAGGGGCGAACACTGAAGCTTTCTTT
CDR3aa: CSARTGANTEAFF
abundance: NA
d_gene: TRBD1
v_gene: TRBV29-1
j_gene: TRBJ1-1
len: 13